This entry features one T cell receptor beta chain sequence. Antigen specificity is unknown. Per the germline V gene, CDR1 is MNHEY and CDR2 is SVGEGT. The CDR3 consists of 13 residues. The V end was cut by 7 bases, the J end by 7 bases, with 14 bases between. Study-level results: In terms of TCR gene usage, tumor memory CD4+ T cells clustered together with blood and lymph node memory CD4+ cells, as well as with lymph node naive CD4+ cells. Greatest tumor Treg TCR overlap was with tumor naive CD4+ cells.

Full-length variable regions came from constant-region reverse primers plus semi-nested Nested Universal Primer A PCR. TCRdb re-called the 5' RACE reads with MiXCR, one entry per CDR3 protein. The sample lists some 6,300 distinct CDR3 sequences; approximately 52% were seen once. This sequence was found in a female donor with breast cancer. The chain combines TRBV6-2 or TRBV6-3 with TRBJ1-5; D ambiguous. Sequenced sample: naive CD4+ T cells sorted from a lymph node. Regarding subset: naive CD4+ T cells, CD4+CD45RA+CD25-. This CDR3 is CASTHVGRQPQHF. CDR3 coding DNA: TGTGCCAGCACCCACGTTGGACGACAGCCCCAGCATTTT.